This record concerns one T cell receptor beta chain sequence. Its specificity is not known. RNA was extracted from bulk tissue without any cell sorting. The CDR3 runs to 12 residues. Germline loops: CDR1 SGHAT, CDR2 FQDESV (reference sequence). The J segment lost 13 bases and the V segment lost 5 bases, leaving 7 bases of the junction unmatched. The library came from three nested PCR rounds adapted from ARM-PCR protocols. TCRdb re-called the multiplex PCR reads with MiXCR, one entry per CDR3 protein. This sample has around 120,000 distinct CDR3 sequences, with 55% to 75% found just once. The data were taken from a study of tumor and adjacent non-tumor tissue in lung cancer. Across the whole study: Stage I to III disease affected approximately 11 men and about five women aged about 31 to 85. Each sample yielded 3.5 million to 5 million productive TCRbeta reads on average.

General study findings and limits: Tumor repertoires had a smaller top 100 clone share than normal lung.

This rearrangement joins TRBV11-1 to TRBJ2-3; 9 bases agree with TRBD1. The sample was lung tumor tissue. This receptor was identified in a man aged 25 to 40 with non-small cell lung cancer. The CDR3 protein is CASSTGGETEYF. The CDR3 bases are TGTGCCAGCAGCACAGGGGGCGAGACGGAGTATTTT. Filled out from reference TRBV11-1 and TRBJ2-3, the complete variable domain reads EAEVAQSPRYKITEKSQAVAFWCDPISGHATLYWYRQILGQGPELLVQFQDESVVDDSQLPKDRFSAERLKGVDSTLKIQPAELGDSAMYLCASSTGGETEYFGPGTRLTVL.